Shown below are 5 T cell receptor beta chains from a single sample sequenced in a study of blood T cell repertoires in COVID-19. The repertoire was sequenced with immunoSEQ multiplex PCR; TCRdb's copy has only in-frame clones and lacks some. The profile shows hundreds of thousands of clones, 87% of them singletons. The source material was PBMCs or T cells enriched from blood (not recorded which). Receptors originate from a woman aged 25 to 39 with acute COVID-19.

This clone has just a few counts. This chain uses TRBV4-1 with TRBJ2-7; 16 positions match TRBD2. Germline assignment: CDR1 MGHRA and CDR2 YSYEKL. V lost 3 bases to trimming and J lost 5 bases; unmatched junction nucleotides: 10. This CDR3 is 18 amino acids long. This chain's CDR3 is CASSQFVPGLAGGHEQYF. The CDR3 bases are TGCGCCAGCAGCCAGTTCGTTCCGGGACTAGCGGGGGGGCACGAGCAGTACTTC.

The chain links TRBV5-1 to TRBJ2-1; D uncertain. The V end was cut by 1 base, the J end by 1 base, with 6 bases between. This CDR3 is 14 amino acids long. The V gene's germline CDR1 is SGHRS and CDR2 YFSETQ. DNA for the CDR3: TGCGCCAGCAGCTTGAGTCAGTCCTACAATGAGCAGTTCTTC. This sequence encodes CASSLSQSYNEQFF.

The J gene is TRBJ2-7, the V gene TRBV29-1; the D is unclear. There are 11 residues in the CDR3. Per the germline V gene, CDR1 is SQVTM and CDR2 is ANQGSEA. With 4 bases removed from V and 4 bases from J, the gap between germline ends came to 8 bases. CDR3 in amino acids: CSVGADYEQYF. The DNA for the CDR3 is TGCAGCGTTGGTGCGGATTACGAGCAGTACTTC.

V is TRBV11-2 and J is TRBJ2-5; D is ambiguous. From germline, CDR1 is SGHAT and CDR2 FQNNGV. The ends were cut back, 4 bases at V and 0 bases at J, with 3 bases in the middle. The CDR3 is 12 amino acids. CDR3 amino acids: CASSSDQETQYF. The CDR3 DNA reads as TGTGCCAGCAGCTCAGACCAAGAGACCCAGTACTTC.

This rearrangement joins TRBV7-2 to TRBJ1-2; 8 bases agree with TRBD1. J lost 5 bases, V lost 3 bases, and 5 bases had no gene match. CDR1 and CDR2 (germline): SGHTA, FQGNSA. The CDR3 has 14 amino acids. The CDR3 DNA follows: TGTGCCAGCAGCTTCTCACAGGGGGATTATGGCTACACCTTC. This sequence encodes CASSFSQGDYGYTF.